This passage covers 14 T cell receptor beta chains from one sample sequenced in a study of cytomegalovirus exposure and HLA in healthy donors. Researchers ran the PCR with 60 Vbeta and 13 Jbeta primers. Profiled with immunoSEQ multiplex PCR; TCRdb holds only in-frame clones, not every one. This table has 150,000 to 200,000 clones, roughly 84% appearing once. Sample: PBMCs. The origin of the receptors is a boy younger than 10 in good health and CMV-seronegative.

The chain links TRBV4-1 to TRBJ2-4, with a weak D call TRBD1 (5 bases). Germline loops: CDR1 MGHRA, CDR2 YSYEKL. V gave up 3 bases and J gave up 0 bases, with 12 bases separating them. The CDR3 sequence is 16 residues long. Here the CDR3 DNA reads TGCGCCAGCAGCCACCCTGGACAACCAGCCAAAAACATTCAGTACTTC. It specifies CASSHPGQPAKNIQYF.

This rearrangement joins TRBV7-3 to TRBJ2-1, with 7 bases lining up with TRBD2. This CDR3 comprises 15 residues. Germline trimming cut 5 bases from V and 1 base from J; bases unmatched to any gene: 5. From germline, CDR1 is SGHTA and CDR2 FQGTGA. Written as DNA, the CDR3 is TGTGCCAGCAGCCTTAGCGGGCCATCCTACAATGAGCAGTTCTTC. This sequence encodes CASSLSGPSYNEQFF.

The rearrangement links TRBV30 to TRBJ1-1; no definite D call. V was trimmed by 5 bases and J by 3 bases, leaving 16 bases between them. The CDR3 spans 14 residues. Germline V gene sequence: CDR1 GTSNPN, CDR2 SVGIG (reference sequence). CDR3 amino acids: CAWCFGEMDTEAFF. CDR3 bases: TGTGCCTGGTGCTTCGGGGAGATGGACACTGAAGCTTTCTTT.

The chain carries TRBV10-3 and TRBJ2-2; TRBD2 aligns across 7 bases. The germline CDR1 and CDR2 sequences are ENHRY and SYGVKD. The CDR3 extends over 16 amino acids. V was clipped by 5 bases and J by 0 bases; unmatched bases: 6. CDR3 coding DNA: TGTGCCATCAGTACCCAGGGACTACCGAACACCGGGGAGCTGTTTTTT. Translating it yields CAISTQGLPNTGELFF.

The chain recombines TRBV11-3 with TRBJ2-5; TRBD1 might be the D (6 bases). Germline values: CDR1 SGHNT, CDR2 YENEEA. Trimming removed 3 bases at V and 1 base at J, with 12 bases between. This CDR3 comprises 15 residues. CDR3 nucleotides: TGTGCCAGCAGCTTGACGACAGGACCCCAAGAGACCCAGTACTTC. Translation gives CASSLTTGPQETQYF.

V is TRBV27 and J is TRBJ2-7, with TRBD2 matching 8 bases. The germline CDR1 and CDR2 sequences are MNHEY and SMNVEV (reference sequence). After removal of 3 bases from V and 4 bases from J, the junction contained 5 bases not matched to a gene. The CDR3 consists of 14 residues. The CDR3 reads CASSLVAGTYEQYF. The CDR3 bases are TGTGCCAGCAGTTTGGTAGCGGGGACTTACGAGCAGTACTTC.

This clone has more than one count but fewer than ten. The chain carries TRBV6-1 and TRBJ1-5, with D unresolved. Germline V gene data show CDR1 as MNHNS and CDR2 as SASEGT. The V and J ends lost 8 bases and 9 bases respectively, with 14 bases between them. CDR3 length: 12 amino acids. CDR3 nucleotide sequence: TGTGCCAGCGGTCACGGATCGGGGCCCCAGCATTTT. Amino acid sequence: CASGHGSGPQHF.

The V gene is TRBV7-2, the J gene TRBJ1-5; D unclear. The CDR3 covers 13 residues. V was shortened by 1 base and J by 7 bases, with 8 bases between the two germline ends. Germline V gene data show CDR1 as SGHTA and CDR2 as FQGNSA. The CDR3 is CASSLVPEQPQHF. CDR3 in DNA: TGTGCCAGCAGCTTAGTTCCGGAGCAGCCCCAGCATTTT.

V usage is TRBV9 and J usage is TRBJ2-1; 9 nucleotides line up with TRBD2. This CDR3 is built from 15 residues. Germline V gene lookup returns CDR1 SGDLS and CDR2 YYNGEE. Trimming took 2 bases from V and 4 from J; bases not matched to a gene: 4. The CDR3 region has the DNA TGTGCCAGCAGCGTCCAGCGGGAGGATTACAATGAGCAGTTCTTC. This translates into CASSVQREDYNEQFF.

This clone has a single count. V and J are TRBV9 and TRBJ2-1, with 9 bases that match TRBD1. This CDR3 contains 15 residues. Germline V lookup: CDR1 SGDLS, CDR2 YYNGEE. Losses at the gene ends were 2 bases for V and 3 bases for J; bases not matched to a gene: 3. CDR3 in amino acids: CASSVTGGDYNEQFF. In DNA, the CDR3 is TGTGCCAGCAGCGTCACAGGGGGCGACTACAATGAGCAGTTCTTC.

This chain uses TRBV25-1 with TRBJ2-1; D possibly corresponds to TRBD2 (6 bases). V was shortened by 5 bases and J by 8 bases, with 19 bases between the two germline ends. Germline V gene sequence: CDR1 MGHDK, CDR2 SYGVNS. This CDR3 has 15 amino acids. The CDR3 reads CASSPLVAPGDEQFF. In DNA, the CDR3 is TGTGCCAGCAGTCCTCTTGTCGCACCGGGGGATGAGCAGTTCTTC.

The rearrangement links TRBV7-9 to TRBJ2-1; a possible D gene is TRBD2 (6 bases). The V gene lost 4 bases and the J gene lost 7 bases, with 20 bases spanning the gap. The CDR3 length is 16 residues. Germline V gene data show CDR1 as SEHNR and CDR2 as FQNEAQ (reference sequence). CDR3 in DNA: TGTGCCAGCAGCTCGCCGAGCGGGCGCGCGCGGAATGAGCAGTTCTTC. It yields the protein CASSSPSGRARNEQFF.

Here the CDR3 reads CASSYNRASYNEQFF. The CDR3 nucleotides are TGTGCCAGCAGTTACAACAGGGCTTCCTACAATGAGCAGTTCTTC. The chain is built from TRBV6-5 and TRBJ2-1; maybe TRBD1 (6 bases). Germline V gene data show CDR1 as MNHEY and CDR2 as SVGAGI. The CDR3 runs 15 residues. V was pared by 2 bases and J by 1 base, with 9 bases between.

The chain uses TRBV15 and TRBJ2-7; 9 bases align to TRBD2. The length of the CDR3 is 14 residues. Germline V gene lookup returns CDR1 LNHNV and CDR2 YYDKDF (reference sequence). After removal of 9 bases from V and 2 bases from J, the junction contained 8 bases not matched to a gene. CDR3 coding DNA: TGTGCCACTAAATTGACTAGCGGCACCTACGAGCAGTACTTC. This sequence encodes CATKLTSGTYEQYF.